What follows is one T cell receptor (beta chain) and its context. V lost 3 bases, J lost 1 base, and 9 bases lay in between. This CDR3 contains 13 residues. From germline, CDR1 is GTSNPN and CDR2 SVGIG (reference sequence). This sample is drawn from a study of blood T cell repertoires in COVID-19. Study as a whole: The United States, Italy and Spain were the sources of the acute and convalescent COVID-19 samples. Sample material is recorded as cDNA or gDNA derived from T cells, B-cell-depleted T cells, or PBMCs.

As originally analysed: Using reference gene primer amplification, nucleated cell counts were estimated. Here immunoSEQ multiplex PCR was the method, and the copy in TCRdb shows in-frame clones only, minus some. V and J calls and clone size are as listed in that table; D and trimming were resolved from the DNA. The profile shows about 180,000 clones, roughly 88% of them singletons. The material sequenced was peripheral blood. This clonotype originated in a human donor with active or convalescent COVID-19. The donor label of this sample is uncertain. The rearrangement joins TRBV30 to TRBJ1-2; weak D call: TRBD1 (6 bases). The CDR3 region has the DNA TGTGCCTGGAGCCCAGGGGATAACTATGGCTACACCTTC. Amino acids: CAWSPGDNYGYTF.